Listed here are 9 T cell receptor beta chains from one sample, sequenced in a study of memory CD4+ T cells and cytomegalovirus serostatus. Assay used: immunoSEQ multiplex PCR; TCRdb lists only in-frame clones, some missing. The sample holds about 82,000 clones; roughly 80% are singletons and the top ten take nearly 0.8%. Single viable CD3+CD4+CD8-CD45RO+ cells were sorted as the memory CD4+ T cells. Sequenced input: memory CD4+ T cells from blood. The receptors come from an adult in good health and CMV-seronegative.

The gene calls are TRBV6-5 and TRBJ2-1; unclear D gene. The CDR3 has 11 amino acids. CDR1 and CDR2 (germline): MNHEY, SVGAGI. Trimming removed 8 bases at V and 6 bases at J, with 8 bases between. The CDR3 region has the DNA TGTGCCAGCCGTTTAAGCAATGAGCAGTTCTTC. It specifies CASRLSNEQFF.

V is TRBV18 and J is TRBJ2-7, with a weak D call TRBD2 (7 bases). The CDR3 extends over 13 amino acids. Germline CDR1 is KGHSH and CDR2 is LQKENI. Trimming shortened V by 0 bases and J by 6 bases, and 9 bases separated the two germline ends. The CDR3 coding sequence is TGTGCCAGCTCACCACCGGGGGGGCGCGAGCAGTACTTC. Its protein is CASSPPGGREQYF.

The chain is built from TRBV5-1 and TRBJ1-6, with TRBD1 identical over 8 bases. Trimming took 4 bases from V and 7 from J; bases not matched to a gene: 7. The CDR3 covers 15 residues. In germline, CDR1 is SGHRS, CDR2 YFSETQ. The CDR3 loop is CASSPGQGLNSPLHF. CDR3 nucleotide sequence: TGCGCCAGCAGCCCCGGACAGGGTTTGAATTCACCCCTCCACTTT. Looking up the rest from reference TRBV5-1 and TRBJ1-6 gives the full variable domain: KAGVTQTPRYLIKTRGQQVTLSCSPISGHRSVSWYQQTPGQGLQFLFEYFSETQRNKGNFPGRFSGRQFSNSRSEMNVSTLELGDSALYLCASSPGQGLNSPLHFGNGTRLTVT.

This clone was observed once. One end of the junction fails to match germline, which may point to a read error. The V gene is TRBV7-7, the J gene TRBJ1-1; D is unresolved. The CDR3 runs to 13 residues. CDR1 SSHAT and CDR2 FNYEAQ come from the germline V gene (reference sequence). CDR3 loop: CASSLDGDTEAFF. DNA for the CDR3: TGTGCTAGCAGCTTAGATGGGGACACTGAAGCTTTCTTT. Using reference TRBV7-7 and TRBJ1-1 for the parts outside the CDR3, the full variable domain is GAGVSQSPRYKVTKRGQDVTLRCDPISSHATLYWYQQALGQGPEFLTYFNYEAQPDKSGLPSDRFSAERPEGSISTLTIQRTEQRDSAMYRCASSLDGDTEAFFGQGTRLTVV.

This chain's CDR3 is CASSSYGVSYGYTF. The CDR3 nucleotides read TGCGCCAGCAGCTCATATGGAGTTTCCTATGGCTACACCTTC. The chain has TRBV5-1 and TRBJ1-2; D gene uncertain. Trimming stripped 3 bases from V and 4 bases from J, with 13 bases between. Germline lookup yields CDR1 SGHRS and CDR2 YFSETQ. This CDR3 is 14 amino acids long.

The V gene is TRBV19, the J gene TRBJ2-3; the D call may be TRBD1 or TRBD2 (5 bases each). CDR3 length: 13 residues. The V and J ends lost 5 bases and 2 bases respectively, with 8 bases between them. CDR1 is LNHDA and CDR2 is SQIVND in the germline V gene (reference sequence). The CDR3: CASSSGTTDTQYF. The CDR3 bases are TGTGCCAGTAGTTCAGGGACCACAGATACGCAGTATTTT. The complete variable domain, with remaining parts taken from reference TRBV19 and TRBJ2-3, reads DGGITQSPKYLFRKEGQNVTLSCEQNLNHDAMYWYRQDPGQGLRLIYYSQIVNDFQKGDIAEGYSVSREKKESFPLTVTSAQKNPTAFYLCASSSGTTDTQYFGPGTRLTVL.

The chain joins TRBV7-2 to TRBJ2-7; D is unresolved. V lost 4 bases and J lost 3, with 10 bases in between. Germline values: CDR1 SGHTA, CDR2 FQGNSA. The CDR3 is 13 residues long. The CDR3 here is CASSSADGYEQYF. In nucleotides, the CDR3 is TGTGCCAGCAGCTCCGCGGACGGCTACGAGCAGTACTTC.

This clone was detected a few times. The V and J genes are TRBV5-1 and TRBJ2-2; D call uncertain. The V end was cut by 4 bases, the J end by 1 base, with 14 bases between. CDR3 length: 16 amino acids. CDR1 is SGHRS and CDR2 is YFSETQ in the germline V gene. CDR3 sequence reads: CASSLEWARNTGELFF. The CDR3, as DNA: TGCGCCAGCAGCCTGGAGTGGGCCCGGAACACCGGGGAGCTGTTTTTT.

The chain carries TRBV28 and TRBJ1-6; D possibly corresponds to TRBD1 (5 bases). This CDR3 is 13 amino acids long. The germline gives CDR1 MDHEN, CDR2 SYDVKM. The V gene lost 8 bases and the J gene lost 7 bases, with 12 bases spanning the gap. The CDR3 sequence is CASYRTKNSPLHF. DNA for the CDR3: TGTGCCAGCTACAGGACCAAAAATTCACCCCTCCACTTT.